This is a list of T cell receptor beta chains from one sample in a study of OX40 agonist ivuxolimab in advanced cancers. TCRdb's copy holds only in-frame clones and misses some; the assay was immunoSEQ multiplex PCR. The table includes under 100,000 clones, around 87% detected once. The specimen was CD4+ or CD8+ T cells sorted from blood, collected in a trial of the OX40 agonist ivuxolimab. These receptor sequences come from an adult with an advanced solid tumor such as melanoma, head and neck, liver or kidney cancer. Both conserved end residues are part of each CDR3.

v_gene	j_gene	CDR3aa
TRBV6-1	TRBJ2-1	CASSVIQNEQFF
TRBV5-6	TRBJ1-1	CASSWGVGSDTEAFF
TRBV6-1	TRBJ1-3	CASSEARGPGNTIYF
TRBV7-3	TRBJ2-5	CASSLSTLETQYF
TRBV6-4	TRBJ1-5	CASSPEQGKGQPQHF
TRBV6-1	TRBJ1-1	CASSELMGAFF
TRBV9	TRBJ1-4	CASSVAAGTNEKLFF
TRBV27	TRBJ1-2	CASSLWRTGGYGYTF
TRBV6-1	TRBJ1-6	CASSELWVESPLHF
TRBV28	TRBJ1-2	CASEDFYGYTF
TRBV5-4	TRBJ2-2	CASSLGLAGENTGELFF
TRBV5-1	TRBJ1-4	CASSLEGATNEKLFF
TRBV29-1	TRBJ2-7	CSGGGGTSRSYEQYF
TRBV6-1	TRBJ1-5	CASSGGQGGQPQHF
TRBV28	TRBJ1-2	CASSQTGQGLGGYTF
TRBV7-9	TRBJ1-1	CASSPDFRATDEAFF
TRBV6-6	TRBJ2-5	CASSSQGSPIQETQYF
TRBV27	TRBJ2-3	CASSLSGSTDTQYF
TRBV10-3	TRBJ2-2	CAIRGQGTTGELFF
TRBV7-3	TRBJ2-1	CASSLWGQGAFNSYNEQFF
TRBV5-1	TRBJ2-5	CASSGGGLAGSQETQYF
TRBV19	TRBJ1-4	CASSPERGEKLFF
TRBV29-1	TRBJ1-1	CSAVGTGTNTEAFF
TRBV28	TRBJ2-1	CASSPFGLPSYNEQFF
TRBV2	TRBJ2-3	CASSARRISGRGGDTQYF
TRBV5-6	TRBJ2-3	CASSLRLGWQGTQYF
TRBV30	TRBJ2-4	CAWSGGLAGDIQYF
TRBV6-6	TRBJ2-1	CASTRSVYNEQFF
TRBV9	TRBJ2-1	CASSVSGGPSYNEQFF
TRBV11-2	TRBJ1-6	CASSSLSGTSNSPLHF
TRBV7-8	TRBJ2-3	CASSFQQRRTDTQYF
TRBV6-5	TRBJ2-1	CASNYPGQANNEQFF
TRBV6-5	TRBJ1-5	CASSRTVNQPQHF
TRBV29-1	TRBJ2-7	CSVGGREFYEQYF
TRBV30	TRBJ1-3	CAWSWGPENTIYF
TRBV28	TRBJ2-7	CASWTSGRYEQYF
TRBV19	TRBJ2-7	CASSIGGQISYEQYF
TRBV19	TRBJ1-3	CASSRGNSGNTIYF
TRBV6-5	TRBJ1-2	CASTPVGTGNYGYTF